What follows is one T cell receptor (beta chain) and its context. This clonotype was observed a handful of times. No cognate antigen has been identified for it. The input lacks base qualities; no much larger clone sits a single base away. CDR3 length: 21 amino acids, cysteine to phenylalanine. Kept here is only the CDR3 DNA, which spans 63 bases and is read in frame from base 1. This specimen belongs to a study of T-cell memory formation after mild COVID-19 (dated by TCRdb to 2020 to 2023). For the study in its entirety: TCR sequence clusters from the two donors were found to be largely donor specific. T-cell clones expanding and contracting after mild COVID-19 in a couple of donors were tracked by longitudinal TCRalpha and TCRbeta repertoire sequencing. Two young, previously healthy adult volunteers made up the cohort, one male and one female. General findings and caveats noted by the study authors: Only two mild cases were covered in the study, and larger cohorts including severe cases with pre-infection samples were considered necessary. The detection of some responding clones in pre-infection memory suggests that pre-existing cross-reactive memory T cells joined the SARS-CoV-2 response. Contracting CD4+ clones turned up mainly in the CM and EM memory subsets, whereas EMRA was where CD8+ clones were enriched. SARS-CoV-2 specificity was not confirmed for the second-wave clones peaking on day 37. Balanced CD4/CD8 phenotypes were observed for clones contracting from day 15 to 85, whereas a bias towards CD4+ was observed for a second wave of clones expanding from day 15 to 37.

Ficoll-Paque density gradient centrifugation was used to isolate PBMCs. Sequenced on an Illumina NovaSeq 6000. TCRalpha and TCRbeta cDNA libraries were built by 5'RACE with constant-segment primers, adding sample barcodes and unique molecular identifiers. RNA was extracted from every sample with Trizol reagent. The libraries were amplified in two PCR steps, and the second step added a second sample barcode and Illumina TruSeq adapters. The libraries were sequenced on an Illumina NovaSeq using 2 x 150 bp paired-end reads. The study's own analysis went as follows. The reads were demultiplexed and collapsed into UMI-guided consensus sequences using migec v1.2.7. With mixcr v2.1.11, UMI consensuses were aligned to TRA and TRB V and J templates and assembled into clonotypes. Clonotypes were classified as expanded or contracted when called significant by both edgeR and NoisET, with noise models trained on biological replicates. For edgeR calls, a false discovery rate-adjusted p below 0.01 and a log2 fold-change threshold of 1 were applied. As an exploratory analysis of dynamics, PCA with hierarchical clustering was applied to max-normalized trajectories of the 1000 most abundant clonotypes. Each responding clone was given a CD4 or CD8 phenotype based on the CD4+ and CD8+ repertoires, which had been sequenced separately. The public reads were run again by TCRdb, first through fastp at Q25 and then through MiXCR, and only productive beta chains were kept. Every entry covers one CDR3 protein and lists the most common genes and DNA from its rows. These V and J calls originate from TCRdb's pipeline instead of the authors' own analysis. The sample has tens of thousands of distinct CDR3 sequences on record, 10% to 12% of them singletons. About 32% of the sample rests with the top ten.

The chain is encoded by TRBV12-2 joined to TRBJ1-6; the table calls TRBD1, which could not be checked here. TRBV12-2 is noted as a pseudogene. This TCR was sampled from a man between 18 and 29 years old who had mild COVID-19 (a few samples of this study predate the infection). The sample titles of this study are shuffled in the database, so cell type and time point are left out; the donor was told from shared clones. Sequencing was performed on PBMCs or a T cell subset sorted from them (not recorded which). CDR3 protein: CASRWDDRDRDHSPNNSPLHF. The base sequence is TGTGCAAGTCGCTGGGATGACCGGGACAGGGACCACTCACCCAATAATTCACCCCTCCACTTT.